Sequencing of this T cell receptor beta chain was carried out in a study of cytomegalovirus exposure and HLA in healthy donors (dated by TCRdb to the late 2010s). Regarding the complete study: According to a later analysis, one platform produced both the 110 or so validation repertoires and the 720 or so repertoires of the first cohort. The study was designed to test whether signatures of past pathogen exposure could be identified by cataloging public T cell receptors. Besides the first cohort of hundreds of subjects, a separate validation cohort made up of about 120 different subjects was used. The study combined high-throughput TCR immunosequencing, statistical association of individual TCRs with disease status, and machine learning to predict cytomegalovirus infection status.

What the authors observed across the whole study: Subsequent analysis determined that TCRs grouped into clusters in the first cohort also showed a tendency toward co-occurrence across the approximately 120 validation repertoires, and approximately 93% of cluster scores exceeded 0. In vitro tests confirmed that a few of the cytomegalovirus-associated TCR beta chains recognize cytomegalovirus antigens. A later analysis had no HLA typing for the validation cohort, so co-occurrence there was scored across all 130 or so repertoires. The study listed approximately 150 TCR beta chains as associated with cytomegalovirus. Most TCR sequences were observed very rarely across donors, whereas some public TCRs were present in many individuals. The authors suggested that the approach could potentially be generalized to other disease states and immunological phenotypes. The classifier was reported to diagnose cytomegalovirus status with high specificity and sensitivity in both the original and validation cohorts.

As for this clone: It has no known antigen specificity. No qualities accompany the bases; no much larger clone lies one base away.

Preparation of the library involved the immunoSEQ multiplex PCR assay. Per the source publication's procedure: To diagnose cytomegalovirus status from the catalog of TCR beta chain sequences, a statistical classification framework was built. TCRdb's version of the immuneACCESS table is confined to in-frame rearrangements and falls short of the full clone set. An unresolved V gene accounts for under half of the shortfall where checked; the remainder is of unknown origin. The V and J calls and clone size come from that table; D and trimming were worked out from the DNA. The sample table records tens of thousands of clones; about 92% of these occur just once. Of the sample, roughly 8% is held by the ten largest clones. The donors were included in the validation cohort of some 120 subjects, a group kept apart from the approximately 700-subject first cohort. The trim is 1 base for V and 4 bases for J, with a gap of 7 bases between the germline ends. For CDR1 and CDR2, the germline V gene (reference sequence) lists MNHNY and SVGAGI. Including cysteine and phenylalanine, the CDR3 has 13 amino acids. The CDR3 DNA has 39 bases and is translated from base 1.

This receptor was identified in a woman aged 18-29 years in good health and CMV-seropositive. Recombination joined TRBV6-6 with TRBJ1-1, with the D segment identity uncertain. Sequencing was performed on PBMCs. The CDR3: CASSYYSGTEAFF. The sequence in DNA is TGTGCCAGCAGTTACTACAGCGGCACTGAAGCTTTCTTT.